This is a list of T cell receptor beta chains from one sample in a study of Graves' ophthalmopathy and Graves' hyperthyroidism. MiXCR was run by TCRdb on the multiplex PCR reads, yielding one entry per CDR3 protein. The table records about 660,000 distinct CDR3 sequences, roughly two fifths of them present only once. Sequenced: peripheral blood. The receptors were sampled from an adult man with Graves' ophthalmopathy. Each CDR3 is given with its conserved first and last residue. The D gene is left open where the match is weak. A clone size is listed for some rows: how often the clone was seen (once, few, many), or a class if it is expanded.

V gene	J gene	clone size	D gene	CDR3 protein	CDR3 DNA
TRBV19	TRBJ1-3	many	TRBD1	CASRQDRGTGNTIYF	TGTGCCAGTAGGCAGGACAGGGGAACTGGAAACACCATATATTTT
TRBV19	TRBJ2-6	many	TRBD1	CASRPGQGAPGANVLTF	TGTGCCAGTCGTCCGGGACAGGGGGCGCCTGGGGCCAACGTCCTGACTTTC
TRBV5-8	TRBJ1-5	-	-	CASSLPGEGNQPQHF	TGTGCCAGCAGCTTGCCAGGGGAGGGCAATCAGCCCCAGCATTTT
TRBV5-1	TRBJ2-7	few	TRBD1	CASSLYTGVIYEQYF	TGCGCCAGCAGCTTGTATACAGGGGTGATCTACGAGCAGTACTTC
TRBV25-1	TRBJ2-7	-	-	CASSPDGDYEQYF	TGTGCCAGCTCTCCCGACGGGGACTACGAGCAGTACTTC
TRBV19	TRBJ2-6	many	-	CASRGLSGANVLTF	TGTGCCAGTAGGGGCCTCTCTGGGGCCAACGTCCTGACTTTC
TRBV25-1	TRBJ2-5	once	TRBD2	CASSSLTSGGVTQYF	TGTGCCAGCAGTTCACTGACTAGCGGGGGTGTGACCCAGTACTTC
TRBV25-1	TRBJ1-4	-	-	CASSAVIGTGEKLFF	TGTGCCAGCAGCGCCGTGATAGGGACGGGCGAAAAACTGTTTTTT
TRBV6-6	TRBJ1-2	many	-	CASTRRGYTF	TGTGCCAGCACCCGTAGGGGCTACACCTTC
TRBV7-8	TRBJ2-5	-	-	CASSLVETIKFF	TGTGCCAGCAGCTTGGTGGAGACTATCAAGTTCTTC
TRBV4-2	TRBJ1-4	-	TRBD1	CASSRGFGTGGTNEKLFF	TGTGCCAGCAGCCGTGGTTTTGGGACAGGGGGCACTAATGAAAAACTGTTTTTT
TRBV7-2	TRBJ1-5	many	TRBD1	CASSFRKTGKHQPQHF	TGTGCCAGCAGCTTCCGTAAGACAGGGAAGCATCAGCCCCAGCATTTT
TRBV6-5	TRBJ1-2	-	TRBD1	CASTLVGGGSYGYTF	TGTGCCAGCACTCTTGTTGGAGGGGGCAGTTATGGCTACACCTTC
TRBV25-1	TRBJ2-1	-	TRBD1	CASRGQLNNEQFF	TGTGCCAGCAGGGGACAGCTGAACAATGAGCAGTTCTTC
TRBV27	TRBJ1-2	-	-	CASSLKGYNGYTF	TGTGCCAGCAGTTTAAAGGGGTATAATGGCTACACCTTC
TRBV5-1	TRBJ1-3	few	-	CASSLAEGTRNTIYF	TGCGCCAGCAGCTTGGCCGAGGGAACAAGAAACACCATATATTTT
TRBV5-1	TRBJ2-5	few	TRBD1	CASSMGQPLETQYF	TGCGCCAGCAGCATGGGACAGCCACTAGAGACCCAGTACTTC
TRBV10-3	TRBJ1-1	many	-	CAISERGGNTEAFF	TGTGCCATCAGTGAACGAGGCGGGAACACTGAAGCTTTCTTT
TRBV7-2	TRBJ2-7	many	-	CASSLGTPTYYEQYF	TGTGCCAGCAGCTTAGGGACACCAACTTACTACGAGCAGTACTTC
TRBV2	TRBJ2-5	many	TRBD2	CASSEGHRKTSGEEETQYF	TGTGCCAGCAGTGAAGGCCACCGAAAAACTAGCGGGGAAGAAGAGACCCAGTACTTC
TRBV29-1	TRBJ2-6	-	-	CSVPPGPGANVLTF	TGCAGCGTTCCACCGGGACCTGGGGCCAACGTCCTGACTTTC
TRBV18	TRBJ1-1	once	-	CASSPPDGDTEAFF	TGTGCCAGCTCACCACCCGACGGGGACACTGAAGCTTTCTTT
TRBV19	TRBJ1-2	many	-	CASSEESGDYGYTF	TGTGCCAGTAGTGAGGAATCAGGGGATTATGGCTACACCTTC
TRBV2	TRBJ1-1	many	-	CASSEDLRMNTEAFF	TGTGCCAGCAGTGAAGATCTTAGAATGAACACTGAAGCTTTCTTT
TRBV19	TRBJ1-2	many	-	CASTDRSGYYGYTF	TGTGCCAGTACCGATCGATCAGGTTATTACGGCTACACCTTC
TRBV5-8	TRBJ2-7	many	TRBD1	CASSMGQSSIYEQYF	TGTGCCAGCAGCATGGGACAGAGCTCAATCTACGAGCAGTACTTC
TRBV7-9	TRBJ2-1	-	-	CASSVEGEQFF	TGTGCCAGCAGTGTGGAGGGTGAGCAGTTCTTC
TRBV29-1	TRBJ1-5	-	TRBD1	CSLGQGDQPQHF	TGCAGCTTAGGGCAGGGGGATCAGCCCCAGCATTTT
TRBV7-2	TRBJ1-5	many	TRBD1	CASRQQGARQPQHF	TGTGCCAGCAGGCAGCAGGGGGCTCGTCAGCCCCAGCATTTT
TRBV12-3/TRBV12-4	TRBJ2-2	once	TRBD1	CASRPGQGPPGELFF	TGTGCCAGCAGACCGGGACAGGGACCTCCCGGGGAGCTGTTTTTT
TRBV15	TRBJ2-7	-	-	CATSVEEDGLYEQYF	TGTGCCACCAGCGTTGAAGAGGACGGACTTTACGAGCAGTACTTC
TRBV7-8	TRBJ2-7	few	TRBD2	CASSLASGGGWEQYF	TGTGCCAGCAGCTTAGCGTCCGGGGGGGGGTGGGAGCAGTACTTC
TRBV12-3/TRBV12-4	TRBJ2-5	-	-	CASSWGGTGGNQETQYF	TGTGCCAGCAGCTGGGGTGGGACTGGCGGGAATCAAGAGACCCAGTACTTC
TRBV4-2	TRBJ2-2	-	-	CASSQEEGANTGELFF	TGTGCCAGCAGCCAGGAGGAGGGGGCGAACACCGGGGAGCTGTTTTTT
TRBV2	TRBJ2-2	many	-	CASSNNILSPTTGELFF	TGTGCCAGCAGCAATAACATCCTTTCGCCGACCACCGGGGAGCTGTTTTTT
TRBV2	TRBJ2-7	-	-	CASSLVVDRYEQYF	TGTGCCAGCAGCCTCGTTGTGGATCGCTACGAGCAGTACTTC